The 15 T cell receptor beta chains presented below share a single source sample, sequenced in a study of T cells expressing NK-cell markers. TCRdb reprocessed the 5' RACE reads and keeps a single row for each CDR3 protein, giving no DNA. This sample contains some 500,000 distinct CDR3 sequences. The material sequenced was blood T cells: a sorted CD56 or NKG2C T cell subset, CD4+ or CD8+ T cells, or bulk PBMC T cells (not recorded which). Source of these receptors: a woman in her 50s in good health.

This chain connects TRBV9 to TRBJ2-3. Germline values: CDR1 SGDLS, CDR2 YYNGEE. This CDR3 region has 12 residues. This CDR3 is CASSAFTDTQYF. Full variable domain (missing parts from reference TRBV9 and TRBJ2-3): DSGVTQTPKHLITATGQRVTLRCSPRSGDLSVYWYQQSLDQGLQFLIQYYNGEERAKGNILERFSAQQFPDLHSELNLSSLELGDSALYFCASSAFTDTQYFGPGTRLTVL.

V usage is TRBV5-1 and J usage is TRBJ1-4; absent DNA, TCRdb's TRBD1 call cannot be checked. CDR3 length: 14 residues. Germline V gene lookup returns CDR1 SGHRS and CDR2 YFSETQ. The CDR3 loop reads CASSPGQVIEKLFF.

The chain uses TRBV27 and TRBJ1-1. This CDR3 has 14 amino acids. CDR1 and CDR2 from the germline V gene are MNHEY and SMNVEV (reference sequence). The CDR3 loop is CATRKGGKNTEAFF.

This CDR3 reads CASSLDRVRDTEAFF. J is TRBJ1-1 and V is TRBV12-3 or TRBV12-4; TCRdb calls TRBD1, which cannot be checked without DNA. The CDR3 consists of 15 residues.

J is TRBJ2-1 and V is TRBV11-1; TCRdb picks TRBD2, but there is no DNA to check that call. CDR3 length: 16 amino acids. CDR1 SGHAT and CDR2 FQDESV come from the germline V gene (reference sequence). This chain's CDR3 is CASSLASGRSYNEQFF. Full variable domain (rest looked up from reference TRBV11-1 and TRBJ2-1): EAEVAQSPRYKITEKSQAVAFWCDPISGHATLYWYRQILGQGPELLVQFQDESVVDDSQLPKDRFSAERLKGVDSTLKIQPAELGDSAMYLCASSLASGRSYNEQFFGPGTRLTVL.

This chain connects TRBV7-9 to TRBJ2-5; the TCRdb call, TRBD2, lacks DNA for checking. Germline V gives CDR1 SEHNR, CDR2 FQNEAQ (reference sequence). CDR3 size: 14 residues. The CDR3: CASSLEGWEETQYF.

The chain has TRBV5-1 and TRBJ2-1. The germline V gene encodes CDR1 SGHRS and CDR2 YFSETQ. The CDR3 extends over 15 amino acids. The CDR3 spells CASSLVGIGDNEQFF.

The chain carries TRBV11-3 and TRBJ2-4; TCRdb returns TRBD1, unconfirmable since there is no DNA. The germline CDR1 and CDR2 sequences are SGHNT and YENEEA. The CDR3 totals 15 residues. The CDR3: CASSEQGLAKNIQYF.

This rearrangement joins TRBV20-1 to TRBJ1-2. Germline V CDR1 and CDR2: DFQATT, SNEGSKA (reference sequence). CDR3 length equals 14 residues. The CDR3 protein is CSARATDWSYGYTF.

The rearrangement joins TRBV6-5 to TRBJ2-1; lacking DNA, the TRBD1 call made by TCRdb goes unchecked. Germline V gene lookup returns CDR1 MNHEY and CDR2 SVGAGI. This CDR3 region has 15 residues. The chain's CDR3 is CASSSVGGKGNEQFF.

V is TRBV2 and J is TRBJ2-5. The germline gives CDR1 SNHLY, CDR2 FYNNEI. The CDR3 extends over 12 amino acids. The CDR3 loop reads CARGYPKETQYF.

The gene calls are TRBV4-1 and TRBJ2-1. CDR3 length equals 14 residues. Germline CDR1 and CDR2: MGHRA and YSYEKL. The CDR3 reads CASSQRFQMDEQFF.

This chain joins TRBV30 and TRBJ2-2. Germline V gives CDR1 GTSNPN, CDR2 SVGIG (reference sequence). The CDR3 runs 13 residues. The CDR3 is CAWSVQRGGELFF.

The chain is built from TRBV5-1 and TRBJ2-1; with no DNA, the TCRdb D assignment of TRBD2 cannot be verified. The CDR3 is made up of 15 amino acids. The germline V gene encodes CDR1 SGHRS and CDR2 YFSETQ. This chain's CDR3 is CASRSDGPTYNEQFF.

The chain recombines TRBV5-5 with TRBJ1-3. Germline CDR1 reads SGHKS; CDR2 reads YYEKEE (reference sequence). The CDR3 loop spans 14 amino acids. This CDR3 reads CASIKSLAGNTIYF.